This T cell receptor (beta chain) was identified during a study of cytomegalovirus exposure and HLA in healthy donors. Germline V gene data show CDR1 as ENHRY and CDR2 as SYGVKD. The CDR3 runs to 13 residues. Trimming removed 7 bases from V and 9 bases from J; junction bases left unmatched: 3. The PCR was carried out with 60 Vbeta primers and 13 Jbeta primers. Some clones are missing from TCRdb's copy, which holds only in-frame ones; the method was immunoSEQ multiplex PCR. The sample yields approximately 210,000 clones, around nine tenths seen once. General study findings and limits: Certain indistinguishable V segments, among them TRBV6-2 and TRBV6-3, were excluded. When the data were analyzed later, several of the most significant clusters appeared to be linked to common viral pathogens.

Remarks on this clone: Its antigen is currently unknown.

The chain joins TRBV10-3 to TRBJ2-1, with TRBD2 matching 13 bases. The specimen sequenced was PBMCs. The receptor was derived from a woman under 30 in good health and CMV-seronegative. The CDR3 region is CAIKLAGGGEQFF. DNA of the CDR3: TGTGCCATCAAACTAGCGGGGGGGGGTGAGCAGTTCTTC.